This TCR beta chain was sequenced during a study of CD8 T cells in ankylosing spondylitis. Study-wide results and limits: Typical of ankylosing spondylitis blood, it appeared, was a TCR beta motif of about eight highly homologous variants. Disease-linked clones reportedly concentrated significantly in matched ankylosing spondylitis synovial fluid. Clones linked to disease, bearing a CD8+ phenotype, were relatively rare in peripheral blood.

This clonotype was counted many times. As yet, its antigen is unknown. Germline CDR1 and CDR2: SGHRS and YFSETQ. The CDR3 length is 15 residues. V was pared by 0 bases and J by 9 bases, with 7 bases of the junction left unmatched. Scientists made TCR beta libraries using quantitative 5'-RACE with molecular barcodes. TCRdb re-derived calls from the 5' RACE reads in MiXCR, one entry per CDR3 protein. The top ten hold under 4.5% of the sample, which has around 490,000 distinct CDR3 sequences, roughly 5% seen once. This receptor was identified in a male donor with ankylosing spondylitis. The V gene is TRBV5-1, the J gene TRBJ2-1; 9 nucleotides match TRBD2. Sequenced input: blood, either unsorted or a sorted T cell fraction (not recorded which). The CDR3 bases are TGCGCCAGCAGCTTGGCGGCGGGAGGGCCGATTGAGCAGTTCTTC. Protein sequence: CASSLAAGGPIEQFF.